What follows are 25 T cell receptor beta chains derived from one specimen sequenced in a study of early T cells in non-severe SARS-CoV-2 infection. Via MiXCR, TCRdb re-called the 5' RACE reads, giving one row per CDR3 protein. The profile shows just under 45,000 distinct CDR3 sequences, approximately 11% of them singletons. Sequenced input: whole blood. Receptors were obtained from an adult who was a healthcare worker with PCR-confirmed SARS-CoV-2 infection or an uninfected control (not recorded which).

A few counts support this clonotype. The chain carries TRBV4-3 and TRBJ2-3; TRBD2 aligns across 9 bases. Germline V lookup: CDR1 LGHNA, CDR2 YSLEER. The CDR3 is 17 amino acids. V gave up 0 bases and J gave up 2 bases; unmatched junction bases: 6. The CDR3 DNA is TGCGCCAGCAGCCAAGATTCGGCTAGCGGGGTCACAGATACGCAGTATTTT. Its protein product is CASSQDSASGVTDTQYF.

This clonotype was found many times. The chain combines TRBV7-9 with TRBJ1-2; possibly TRBD1 for D (6 bases). The ends were cut back, 4 bases at V and 6 bases at J, with 12 bases in the middle. The CDR3 loop spans 13 amino acids. Germline V gene data show CDR1 as SEHNR and CDR2 as FQNEAQ (reference sequence). The CDR3 DNA reads TGTGCCAGCAGCTGGCGGGACAACAATGGCTACACCTTC. Translating gives CASSWRDNNGYTF.

In its sample, this clonotype was seen a few times. The DNA for the CDR3 is TGTGCCAGCAGTTTAGGTGGCGGCAGGATAACTTACGAGCAGTACTTC. Translation gives CASSLGGGRITYEQYF. The rearrangement links TRBV12-3 or TRBV12-4 to TRBJ2-7; D remains ambiguous. This CDR3 contains 16 residues. Trimming took 1 base from V and 4 from J, leaving 17 bases between them.

In its sample, this clonotype was seen a few times. V gene TRBV6-5 combines with J gene TRBJ2-7; 8 nucleotides line up with TRBD1. This CDR3 contains 14 residues. Looked up from germline, CDR1 is MNHEY and CDR2 is SVGAGI. V lost 2 bases and J lost 6; bases outside the gene matches: 6. For the CDR3, the DNA is TGTGCCAGCAGTTACCGATCGGACAGGGTCGAGCAGTACTTC. It yields the protein CASSYRSDRVEQYF.

This clonotype was seen more than once but under ten times. The CDR3 DNA follows: TGTGCCAGCAGTTACCCTAGCGAGCAGTTCTTC. Its translation: CASSYPSEQFF. This chain joins TRBV6-2 or TRBV6-3 and TRBJ2-1; D perhaps matches TRBD2 (5 bases). The CDR3 contains 11 residues. Trimming left V 2 bases short and J 10 bases short, with 6 bases between. Germline CDR1 is MNHEY and CDR2 is SVGEGT.

In this sample, this clonotype turned up a few times. The chain employs TRBV5-1 and TRBJ2-7, with TRBD2 matching 9 bases. The CDR3 contains 14 residues. Germline V CDR1 and CDR2: SGHRS, YFSETQ. Trimming cost V 4 bases and J 4 bases; bases outside gene matches: 6. The CDR3 nucleotides read TGCGCCAGCAGCAAGGCTAGCGGGGTGTACGAGCAGTACTTC. Its protein product is CASSKASGVYEQYF.

This clonotype has only a few counts. The chain links TRBV20-1 to TRBJ2-3; D unresolved. Germline CDR1 and CDR2: DFQATT and SNEGSKA (reference sequence). Deletions cut 5 bases from V and 0 bases from J, with 15 bases between. The CDR3 has 15 amino acids. The CDR3 reads CSAPVQVPSTDTQYF. The DNA of the CDR3 is TGCAGTGCTCCCGTTCAGGTACCTAGCACAGATACGCAGTATTTT.

The chain uses TRBV6-2 or TRBV6-3 and TRBJ1-1; 7 bases map to TRBD1. V shed 6 bases, J shed 7 bases, and the junction held 2 bases outside the gene matches. The V gene's germline CDR1 is MNHEY and CDR2 SVGEGT. The CDR3 consists of 11 residues. In DNA form, the CDR3 reads TGTGCCAGCAGCCGGACAGGTGAAGCTTTCTTT. Residues: CASSRTGEAFF.

This clonotype was seen ten or more times. This chain links TRBV6-2 or TRBV6-3 with TRBJ1-1, with D tentatively TRBD1 (6 bases). This CDR3 is 15 amino acids long. CDR1 and CDR2 (germline): MNHEY, SVGEGT. Trimming shortened V by 2 bases and J by 5 bases, and 15 bases separated the two germline ends. CDR3 in amino acids: CASSYGKPGATEAFF. DNA for the CDR3: TGTGCCAGCAGTTACGGGAAACCAGGGGCTACTGAAGCTTTCTTT.

This clonotype was found a few times. The V and J genes are TRBV3-1 and TRBJ1-5; D is uncertain. In germline, CDR1 is LGHDT, CDR2 YNNKEL (reference sequence). CDR3 length: 16 residues. V gave up 1 base and J gave up 4 bases, with 14 bases separating them. CDR3 nucleotides: TGTGCCAGCAGCCAAGGAGAGGTGGGCGGGAATCAGCCCCAGCATTTT. It translates to CASSQGEVGGNQPQHF.

This chain links TRBV3-1 with TRBJ2-1, with D unclear. Per the germline V gene, CDR1 is LGHDT and CDR2 is YNNKEL (reference sequence). CDR3 size: 12 residues. V was shortened by 3 bases and J by 5 bases, with 5 bases between the two germline ends. The CDR3, as DNA: TGTGCCAGCAGCCATCAGGACAATGAGCAGTTCTTC. Protein product: CASSHQDNEQFF.

This clonotype was found a few times. This CDR3 reads CASSATGSGYTF. The CDR3 DNA sequence: TGTGCCAGCAGTGCGACAGGGAGTGGCTACACCTTC. V is TRBV12-3 or TRBV12-4 and J is TRBJ1-2; 7 bases fit TRBD1. CDR3 length equals 12 residues. Losses at the gene ends were 5 bases for V and 7 bases for J; bases not matched to a gene: 4.

The rearrangement links TRBV7-9 to TRBJ2-3, with 12 bases matching TRBD2. V was pared by 6 bases and J by 2 bases, with 6 bases of the junction left unmatched. This CDR3 contains 16 residues. Looked up from germline, CDR1 is SEHNR and CDR2 is FQNEAQ (reference sequence). Here the CDR3 reads CASSLGLAGNTDTQYF. CDR3 bases: TGTGCCAGCAGTCTAGGACTAGCGGGGAACACAGATACGCAGTATTTT.

The V gene is TRBV20-1, the J gene TRBJ2-7; D is undetermined. Per the germline V gene, CDR1 is DFQATT and CDR2 is SNEGSKA (reference sequence). Trimming cost V 4 bases and J 3 bases, with 7 bases left between them. The CDR3 length is 11 residues. The CDR3 bases are TGCAGTGCTACTTCTAGCTACGAGCAGTACTTC. Translated: CSATSSYEQYF.

This chain joins TRBV30 and TRBJ1-5, with D hard to call. The CDR3 consists of 13 residues. Trimming stripped 3 bases from V and 7 bases from J, with 13 bases between. In germline, CDR1 is GTSNPN, CDR2 SVGIG (reference sequence). The CDR3 DNA reads as TGTGCCTGGAGCATAGGACCTAGGCAGCCCCAGCATTTT. Amino acids: CAWSIGPRQPQHF.

This clonotype was seen only a few times. The chain is built from TRBV27 and TRBJ1-4, with D tentatively TRBD1 (6 bases). The CDR3 contains 16 residues. Trimming shortened V by 6 bases and J by 6 bases, and 20 bases separated the two germline ends. Germline CDR1 MNHEY, CDR2 SMNVEV (reference sequence). The DNA of the CDR3 is TGTGCCAGCAGCCGAAGATTCCGGGACAACGATGAAAAACTGTTTTTT. Its protein product is CASSRRFRDNDEKLFF.

This clonotype appeared many times. This rearrangement joins TRBV7-2 to TRBJ2-3, with D uncertain. Germline lookup yields CDR1 SGHTA and CDR2 FQGNSA. This CDR3 region has 14 residues. With 5 bases removed from V and 1 base from J, the gap between germline ends came to 10 bases. CDR3 sequence (DNA): TGTGCCAGCAGCCGAGATGGGGGCACAGATACGCAGTATTTT. It encodes CASSRDGGTDTQYF. Variable domain in full (rest from reference TRBV7-2 and TRBJ2-3): GAGVSQSPSNKVTEKGKDVELRCDPISGHTALYWYRQSLGQGLEFLIYFQGNSAPDKSGLPSDRFSAERTGGSVSTLTIQRTQQEDSAVYLCASSRDGGTDTQYFGPGTRLTVL.

Notes on this clonotype: At one end the junction does not follow the germline gene, possibly because of a read error. The chain uses TRBV7-3 and TRBJ1-1, with D hard to call. In germline, CDR1 is SGHTA, CDR2 FQGTGA. The CDR3 length is 12 residues. CDR3 amino acids: CASSLSITVAFF. Written as DNA, the CDR3 is TGTGCCAGCAGCTTGAGCATAACTGTAGCTTTCTTT.

This clonotype was detected many times. V is TRBV14 and J is TRBJ2-1; D perhaps matches TRBD1 (5 bases). The CDR3 is made up of 12 amino acids. Germline CDR1 and CDR2: SGHDN and FVKESK. Trimming removed 6 bases from V and 10 bases from J, with 13 bases in between. The DNA for the CDR3 is TGTGCCAGCAGAAAGGTCCAGGGAGAGCAGTTCTTC. This sequence encodes CASRKVQGEQFF.

This clonotype has ten or more counts. The chain has TRBV3-1 and TRBJ2-1; possibly TRBD2 for D (7 bases). V dropped 4 bases and J dropped 2 bases, with 15 bases sitting between them. Germline V CDR1 and CDR2: LGHDT, YNNKEL (reference sequence). The CDR3 is made up of 16 amino acids. The CDR3 sequence is CASSPDGGGTYNEQFF. DNA of the CDR3: TGTGCCAGCAGCCCTGACGGCGGGGGCACCTACAATGAGCAGTTCTTC.

V gene TRBV20-1 combines with J gene TRBJ1-4, with TRBD1 matching over 7 bases. Losses at the gene ends were 2 bases for V and 0 bases for J; bases not matched to a gene: 12. In germline, CDR1 is DFQATT, CDR2 SNEGSKA (reference sequence). There are 18 residues in the CDR3. The CDR3 DNA reads as TGCAGTGCTAGACCAGCGACAGGGCAAGGTGCAACTAATGAAAAACTGTTTTTT. Its protein is CSARPATGQGATNEKLFF.

This clonotype was detected ten times or more. J is TRBJ2-7 and V is TRBV6-1; D is ambiguous. The CDR3 consists of 13 residues. V dropped 3 bases and J dropped 2 bases, with 8 bases sitting between them. CDR1 and CDR2 from the germline V gene are MNHNS and SASEGT. DNA of the CDR3: TGTGCCAGCAGTGACTGGGGTGCCTACGAGCAGTACTTC. This gives the protein CASSDWGAYEQYF.

The V call is TRBV20-1, the J call TRBJ2-3; 8 bases are shared with TRBD1. V dropped 8 bases and J dropped 1; count of bases not matched to a gene: 8. Germline V lookup: CDR1 DFQATT, CDR2 SNEGSKA (reference sequence). The CDR3 length is 14 residues. CDR3 loop: CSRQGQGGTDTQYF. The CDR3, as DNA: TGCAGTCGCCAAGGACAGGGAGGCACAGATACGCAGTATTTT.

This clonotype was counted at least ten times. V gene TRBV6-4 combines with J gene TRBJ1-1; D remains unclear. The V gene lost 7 bases and the J gene lost 1 base, with 13 bases spanning the gap. Germline CDR1 is MRHNA and CDR2 is SNTAGT. The CDR3 has 14 amino acids. Written as DNA, the CDR3 is TGTGCCAGCACCCCCAGTCCGGGGAACACTGAAGCTTTCTTT. Protein sequence: CASTPSPGNTEAFF.

This clonotype was observed a few times. The chain links TRBV5-5 to TRBJ2-7, with 10 bases matching TRBD1. From germline, CDR1 is SGHKS and CDR2 YYEKEE (reference sequence). Trimming at V came to 4 bases and at J to 3 bases, leaving 10 bases not matched to a gene. The CDR3 contains 16 residues. The CDR3 DNA is TGTGCCAGCAGCCCTTTGATCGGGACAGGGGTCTACGAGCAGTACTTC. This sequence encodes CASSPLIGTGVYEQYF.